The 13 T cell receptor beta chains presented below share a single source sample, sequenced in a study of cytomegalovirus exposure and HLA in healthy donors. The primer mix had 60 Vbeta and 13 Jbeta primers. Assay used: immunoSEQ multiplex PCR; TCRdb lists only in-frame clones, some missing. The sample has about 190,000 clones, 74% seen once. Input material: PBMCs. Receptors originate from a woman aged 25 to 39 in good health and CMV-seropositive.

This sequence joins TRBV7-9 and TRBJ1-3; D is possibly TRBD1 (5 bases). This CDR3 contains 16 residues. The V end was cut by 1 base, the J end by 2 bases, with 12 bases between. Germline loops: CDR1 SEHNR, CDR2 FQNEAQ (reference sequence). This CDR3 is CASSLEAGPTGNTIYF. The CDR3 DNA sequence: TGTGCCAGCAGCTTAGAGGCAGGGCCTACTGGAAACACCATATATTTT.

In nucleotides, the CDR3 is TGTGCCAGCAGTTTGGTGGCCCTAGGCAAAAACATTCAGTACTTC. This translates into CASSLVALGKNIQYF. V and J are TRBV27 and TRBJ2-4; no reliable D call. Trimming cost V 3 bases and J 3 bases, with 12 bases left between them. This CDR3 has 15 residues. Germline CDR1 is MNHEY and CDR2 is SMNVEV (reference sequence).

With respect to this clone: The sample carries other DNA sequences with the same CDR3. For the CDR3, the DNA is TGTGCCAGCAGTTTGACAGGGGACTACGAGCAGTACTTC. Protein: CASSLTGDYEQYF. The V gene is TRBV27, the J gene TRBJ2-7, with 8 bases aligning to TRBD1. The CDR3 runs to 13 residues. The trim removed 3 bases at V and 3 bases at J, leaving 1 base unmatched. Germline values: CDR1 MNHEY, CDR2 SMNVEV (reference sequence).

V gene TRBV10-3 combines with J gene TRBJ1-1; TRBD1 agrees at 9 bases. This CDR3 comprises 13 residues. The germline CDR1 and CDR2 sequences are ENHRY and SYGVKD. Trimming removed 6 bases from V and 8 bases from J; junction bases left unmatched: 7. In nucleotides, the CDR3 is TGTGCCATCAGATGGGACAGGGTGAGGGAAGCTTTCTTT. Its translation is CAIRWDRVREAFF.

This clone was seen only once. The J gene is TRBJ2-4, the V gene TRBV2; TRBD1 matches 7 bases. The trim removed 3 bases at V and 4 bases at J, leaving 6 bases unmatched. The CDR3 contains 15 residues. Per the germline V gene, CDR1 is SNHLY and CDR2 is FYNNEI. This CDR3 is CASSDSDRVKNIQYF. The DNA for the CDR3 is TGTGCCAGCAGTGACTCCGACAGGGTTAAAAACATTCAGTACTTC. Full variable domain (remainder filled in from reference TRBV2 and TRBJ2-4): EPEVTQTPSHQVTQMGQEVILRCVPISNHLYFYWYRQILGQKVEFLVSFYNNEISEKSEIFDDQFSVERPDGSNFTLKIRSTKLEDSAMYFCASSDSDRVKNIQYFGAGTRLSVL.

J is TRBJ2-7 and V is TRBV7-9, with a tentative D call TRBD1 (6 bases). V dropped 6 bases and J dropped 3 bases, with 12 bases sitting between them. The CDR3 has 13 residues. The germline CDR1 and CDR2 sequences are SEHNR and FQNEAQ (reference sequence). The CDR3 protein is CASSPTGNYEQYF. Here the CDR3 DNA reads TGTGCCAGCAGTCCGACAGGAAACTACGAGCAGTACTTC.

The genes are TRBV6-1 and TRBJ2-7; TRBD2 matches at 8 bases. CDR1 is MNHNS, CDR2 SASEGT, per germline. This CDR3 is built from 14 residues. V lost 2 bases and J lost 6; bases outside the gene matches: 6. The CDR3 DNA sequence: TGTGCCAGCAGTGAAACGGGAGGGGGAAGCGAGCAGTACTTC. Translating it yields CASSETGGGSEQYF.

The chain links TRBV12-5 to TRBJ2-2, with 13 bases lining up with TRBD2. Germline CDR1 LGHNT, CDR2 FRNRAP. With V trimmed by 6 bases and J by 7 bases, 8 bases remained unmatched. The CDR3 covers 16 residues. The CDR3 spells CASGPGLAGAIGELFF. The CDR3 DNA reads as TGTGCTAGTGGCCCCGGACTAGCGGGAGCGATCGGGGAGCTGTTTTTT.

V and J are TRBV28 and TRBJ2-7; 8 positions agree with TRBD1. Losses at the gene ends were 6 bases for V and 5 bases for J; bases not matched to a gene: 12. Germline CDR1 reads MDHEN; CDR2 reads SYDVKM. This CDR3 region has 15 residues. The CDR3 is CASRRSRTGSHEQYF. Here the CDR3 DNA reads TGTGCCAGCAGACGTAGTCGGACAGGGAGCCACGAGCAGTACTTC.

The rearrangement joins TRBV5-1 to TRBJ2-2, with 10 bases identical to TRBD2. V lost 4 bases, J lost 4 bases, and 10 bases stayed unmatched. Per the germline V gene, CDR1 is SGHRS and CDR2 is YFSETQ. CDR3 length equals 17 residues. CDR3 region: CASSPRALAGATGELFF. For the CDR3, the DNA is TGCGCCAGCAGCCCAAGGGCTCTAGCGGGAGCCACCGGGGAGCTGTTTTTT.

The CDR3 bases are TGCGCCAGCAGCTACCGACAAGGCAACACAGATACGCAGTATTTT. Residues: CASSYRQGNTDTQYF. This chain uses TRBV5-1 with TRBJ2-3; D is uncertain. This CDR3 has 15 residues. Germline CDR1 reads SGHRS; CDR2 reads YFSETQ. Trimming pared 3 bases from V and 2 bases from J, leaving 13 bases between.

The chain couples TRBV28 to TRBJ1-2; TRBD1 might be the D (5 bases). The CDR3 is 15 residues long. From germline, CDR1 is MDHEN and CDR2 SYDVKM. V was shortened by 5 bases and J by 4 bases, with 17 bases between the two germline ends. The CDR3 spells CASSPLGGGLYGYTF. CDR3 sequence (DNA): TGTGCCAGCAGTCCTCTGGGGGGAGGACTCTATGGCTACACCTTC.

The chain has TRBV28 and TRBJ1-5, with TRBD1 matching over 8 bases. J gave up 5 bases and V 7 bases, and 10 bases lay outside the gene matches. CDR1 and CDR2 from the germline V gene are MDHEN and SYDVKM. This CDR3 region has 15 residues. This chain's CDR3 is CASTNGRGLDQPQHF. The CDR3 DNA reads TGTGCCAGCACTAACGGCAGGGGGCTTGATCAGCCCCAGCATTTT.